One sample yielded the 20 T cell receptor beta chains listed below, sequenced in a study of Graves' ophthalmopathy and Graves' hyperthyroidism. Amplification targeted the TCR beta CDR3 regions, with RNA transcripts as the source material. Scientists carried out first-round RT-PCR using HTBI primers and then a second-round multiplex PCR. MiXCR, run by TCRdb on the multiplex PCR reads, gives a single entry per CDR3 protein. This sample carries roughly 600,000 distinct CDR3 sequences, less than 45% of them seen once, and the ten largest clones take 3.5% to 5%. The sample taken for sequencing was peripheral blood or thyroid tissue (not recorded which). All receptors come from an adult man with Graves' hyperthyroidism.

This clonotype was found a few times. The chain uses TRBV19 and TRBJ2-5, with D unclear. The CDR3 runs 11 residues. The ends were cut back, 8 bases at V and 5 bases at J, with 9 bases in the middle. Germline loops: CDR1 LNHDA, CDR2 SQIVND (reference sequence). DNA of the CDR3: TGTGCCAGTGCCAATACCGAGACCCAGTACTTC. Protein sequence: CASANTETQYF.

The chain employs TRBV19 and TRBJ1-3; possibly TRBD1 for D (5 bases). Germline assignment: CDR1 LNHDA and CDR2 SQIVND (reference sequence). Trimming pared 6 bases from V and 9 bases from J, leaving 12 bases between. This CDR3 is built from 12 residues. The CDR3 DNA reads as TGTGCCAGTAGCCGTAGGACAAGCACCATATATTTT. Its translation is CASSRRTSTIYF.

This clonotype was observed a few times. The rearrangement links TRBV24-1 to TRBJ2-1; no clear D gene. Per the germline V gene, CDR1 is KGHDR and CDR2 is SFDVKD. This CDR3 comprises 15 residues. Trimming cost V 1 base and J 1 base, with 7 bases left between them. In DNA, the CDR3 is TGTGCCACCAGTGATTTAAGTGTGTCCTACAATGAGCAGTTCTTC. It specifies CATSDLSVSYNEQFF.

The chain links TRBV15 to TRBJ2-2; D may be TRBD2 (6 bases). The germline gives CDR1 LNHNV, CDR2 YYDKDF (reference sequence). Trimming pared 5 bases from V and 5 bases from J, leaving 24 bases between. The CDR3 extends over 18 amino acids. Here the CDR3 DNA reads TGTGCCACCAGCGGAGCCCCCTCTTCGGGAGCAAGAACCGGGGAGCTGTTTTTT. Its protein product is CATSGAPSSGARTGELFF. Supplemented by reference TRBV15 and TRBJ2-2, the full variable domain reads DAMVIQNPRYQVTQFGKPVTLSCSQTLNHNVMYWYQQKSSQAPKLLFHYYDKDFNNEADTPDNFQSRRPNTSFCFLDIRSPGLGDTAMYLCATSGAPSSGARTGELFFGEGSRLTVL.

This clonotype was recorded once. The junction does not match germline at one end; this may be a read error. This rearrangement joins TRBV7-9 to TRBJ2-7; D is possibly TRBD2 (6 bases). The length of the CDR3 is 14 residues. Germline values: CDR1 SEHNR, CDR2 FQNEAQ (reference sequence). The CDR3 protein is CASSLGLGYSGQYF. The CDR3 nucleotides read TGCGCCAGCAGCTTGGGACTCGGTTACAGTGGGCAGTACTTC.

Concerning this clonotype: Being one base from a much bigger clone, this may be a read error. This sequence joins TRBV19 and TRBJ1-2; 8 bases match TRBD1. CDR1 is LNHDA and CDR2 is SQIVND in the germline V gene (reference sequence). The CDR3 length is 17 residues. The CDR3 sequence is CASSIVFRQGASYSYTF. The CDR3 bases are TGTGCCAGTAGTATAGTTTTTCGGCAGGGGGCGTCCTATAGCTACACCTTC.

The chain joins TRBV7-2 to TRBJ2-5; 11 bases fit TRBD2. The J call is uncertain, as TRBJ2-1 better fits the DNA end. The CDR3 spans 15 residues. Per germline, CDR1 SGHTA and CDR2 FQGNSA. This CDR3 is CASSLVSGGGNEQFF. In nucleotides, the CDR3 is TGTGCCAGCAGCTTAGTTAGCGGGGGGGGGAATGAGCAGTTCTTC.

This clonotype showed up just once. The genes are TRBV5-1 and TRBJ1-1; TRBD1 agrees at 7 bases. This CDR3 has 16 amino acids. Germline CDR1 is SGHRS and CDR2 is YFSETQ. The V segment lost 3 bases and the J segment 0 bases; nucleotides outside the gene matches: 8. The CDR3 here is CASSSGDRPLNTEAFF. In DNA form, the CDR3 reads TGCGCCAGCAGCTCCGGGGACAGACCTTTGAACACTGAAGCTTTCTTT.

DNA of the CDR3: TGTGCCAGCAGCTTCGGGGCCAGCAATCAGCCCCAGCATTTT. Residues: CASSFGASNQPQHF. This chain uses TRBV7-9 with TRBJ1-5, with D possibly matching TRBD1 (5 bases). Germline CDR1 SEHNR, CDR2 FQNEAQ (reference sequence). The CDR3 is 14 residues long. V lost 3 bases to trimming and J lost 1 base, with 7 bases between them.

This clonotype showed up many times. The chain couples TRBV24-1 to TRBJ2-2; D possibly matches TRBD1 or TRBD2 (5 bases each). The CDR3 totals 14 residues. CDR1 is KGHDR, CDR2 SFDVKD, per germline. Trimming took 6 bases from V and 4 from J, leaving 11 bases between them. CDR3: CATSRPGTTGELFF. DNA for the CDR3: TGTGCCACCAGTCGGCCAGGGACCACCGGGGAGCTGTTTTTT.

In this sample, this clonotype turned up many times. The rearrangement links TRBV12-3 or TRBV12-4 to TRBJ1-5, with 8 bases matching TRBD1. Trimming removed 8 bases from V and 4 bases from J; junction bases left unmatched: 4. The CDR3 spans 13 residues. CDR3 in DNA: TGTGCCAGCGGGACAGGCGTGAATCAGCCCCAGCATTTT. Protein: CASGTGVNQPQHF.

The chain couples TRBV5-1 to TRBJ2-3; D is ambiguous. Germline V CDR1 and CDR2: SGHRS, YFSETQ. The CDR3 runs to 14 residues. Trimming took 3 bases from V and 2 from J, leaving 10 bases between them. The CDR3 coding sequence is TGCGCCAGCAGCTCGCCTGAGCTCACAGATACGCAGTATTTT. It encodes CASSSPELTDTQYF.

This clonotype has ten or more counts. The V call is TRBV20-1, the J call TRBJ2-5, with unresolved D. CDR3 length: 11 residues. The V end lost 6 bases, the J end lost 5 bases, and 10 bases lay between the germline ends. Germline lookup yields CDR1 DFQATT and CDR2 SNEGSKA (reference sequence). In DNA, the CDR3 is TGCAGTGCCGGGCGTCCGGAGACCCAGTACTTC. Amino acid sequence: CSAGRPETQYF.

V gene TRBV7-8 combines with J gene TRBJ2-3; 7 bases are shared with TRBD2. CDR1 and CDR2 (germline): SGHVS, FQNEAQ. This CDR3 has 16 amino acids. V dropped 4 bases and J dropped 2; count of bases not matched to a gene: 9. The CDR3 nucleotides read TGTGCCAGCAGCTGGTGGGAAGCGGGGCCCACAGATACGCAGTATTTT. The encoded protein is CASSWWEAGPTDTQYF. The whole variable domain, filled in from reference TRBV7-8 and TRBJ2-3, reads GAGVSQSPRYKVAKRGQDVALRCDPISGHVSLFWYQQALGQGPEFLTYFQNEAQLDKSGLPSDRFFAERPEGSVSTLKIQRTQQEDSAVYLCASSWWEAGPTDTQYFGPGTRLTVL.

This clonotype was seen once. A much larger clone lies a single base off, so this may be a read error. The chain joins TRBV7-6 to TRBJ2-7; D gene ambiguous. Germline CDR1 reads SGHVS; CDR2 reads FNYEAQ. This CDR3 spans 14 amino acids. The DNA of the CDR3 is TGTGCCAGCAGCCGGTCCTTACAAGCCTACCAGCAGTACTTC. Amino acid sequence: CASSRSLQAYQQYF.

The rearrangement joins TRBV2 to TRBJ2-7; D perhaps matches TRBD2 (6 bases). The germline gives CDR1 SNHLY, CDR2 FYNNEI. The CDR3 is 14 amino acids. Trimming left V 4 bases short and J 7 bases short, with 17 bases between. The CDR3 protein is CASSGSGLGGEQYF. CDR3 nucleotide sequence: TGTGCCAGCAGTGGAAGCGGGCTTGGAGGTGAGCAGTACTTC.

This clonotype was counted a single time. A read error may account for a junction end that differs from germline. CDR3 sequence reads: CASGTSVSTDTQYF. The DNA of the CDR3 is TGTGCCAGCGGGACTAGCGTAAGCACAGATACGCAGTATTTT. This chain joins TRBV5-1 and TRBJ2-3; 10 bases are a match to TRBD2. The CDR3 length is 14 residues. Germline CDR1 is SGHRS and CDR2 is YFSETQ.

This clonotype was counted many times. The chain carries TRBV2 and TRBJ1-4, with TRBD1 matching 9 bases. Germline assignment: CDR1 SNHLY and CDR2 FYNNEI. The CDR3 is made up of 18 amino acids. J lost 5 bases, V lost 6 bases, and 16 bases had no gene match. The CDR3, as DNA: TGTGCCAGCAGGAAGTCTACAGGGGGCGTCTTTTTAAATGAAAAACTGTTTTTT. Protein product: CASRKSTGGVFLNEKLFF.

This clonotype appeared many times. The chain has TRBV4-2 and TRBJ2-7; either TRBD1 or TRBD2 may supply D (5 bases each). The V and J ends lost 0 bases and 0 bases respectively, with 24 bases between them. CDR3 size: 20 residues. Germline CDR1 LGHNA, CDR2 YNFKEQ. In DNA, the CDR3 is TGTGCCAGCAGCCAAGATCGCCCCGCGACGGGGACGGGGAGCTCCTACGAGCAGTACTTC. It codes for CASSQDRPATGTGSSYEQYF.

This clonotype was seen many times. The V gene is TRBV7-9, the J gene TRBJ2-7; 7 bases match TRBD1. V was pared by 1 base and J by 5 bases, with 8 bases of the junction left unmatched. Germline values: CDR1 SEHNR, CDR2 FQNEAQ (reference sequence). The length of the CDR3 is 15 residues. The CDR3 here is CASSLEGGPSNEQYF. CDR3 nucleotide sequence: TGTGCCAGCAGCTTAGAAGGGGGCCCTTCGAACGAGCAGTACTTC.